The clone carrying this T cell receptor beta chain was detected once. Its antigen is as yet unknown. This specimen belongs to a study of T cell repertoires in cytomegalovirus infection. Via MiXCR, TCRdb re-called the reads, giving one row per CDR3 protein. The table lists roughly 350,000 distinct CDR3 sequences, just under 35% of them singletons. The CDR3 is 15 amino acids. CDR1 and CDR2 (germline): ENHRY, SYGVKD. V was clipped by 2 bases and J by 3 bases; unmatched bases: 5. J is TRBJ2-5 and V is TRBV10-3; 8 bases match TRBD1. This clonotype originated in a human donor in good health (CMV status not recorded). Some clones in this sample may be carry-over from other donors' samples. The sequences come from cultured PBMCs, collected from culture after CMV antigen stimulation. This CDR3 reads CAISEPVDREETQYF. CDR3 DNA sequence: TGTGCCATCAGTGAGCCCGTGGACAGGGAAGAGACCCAGTACTTC.